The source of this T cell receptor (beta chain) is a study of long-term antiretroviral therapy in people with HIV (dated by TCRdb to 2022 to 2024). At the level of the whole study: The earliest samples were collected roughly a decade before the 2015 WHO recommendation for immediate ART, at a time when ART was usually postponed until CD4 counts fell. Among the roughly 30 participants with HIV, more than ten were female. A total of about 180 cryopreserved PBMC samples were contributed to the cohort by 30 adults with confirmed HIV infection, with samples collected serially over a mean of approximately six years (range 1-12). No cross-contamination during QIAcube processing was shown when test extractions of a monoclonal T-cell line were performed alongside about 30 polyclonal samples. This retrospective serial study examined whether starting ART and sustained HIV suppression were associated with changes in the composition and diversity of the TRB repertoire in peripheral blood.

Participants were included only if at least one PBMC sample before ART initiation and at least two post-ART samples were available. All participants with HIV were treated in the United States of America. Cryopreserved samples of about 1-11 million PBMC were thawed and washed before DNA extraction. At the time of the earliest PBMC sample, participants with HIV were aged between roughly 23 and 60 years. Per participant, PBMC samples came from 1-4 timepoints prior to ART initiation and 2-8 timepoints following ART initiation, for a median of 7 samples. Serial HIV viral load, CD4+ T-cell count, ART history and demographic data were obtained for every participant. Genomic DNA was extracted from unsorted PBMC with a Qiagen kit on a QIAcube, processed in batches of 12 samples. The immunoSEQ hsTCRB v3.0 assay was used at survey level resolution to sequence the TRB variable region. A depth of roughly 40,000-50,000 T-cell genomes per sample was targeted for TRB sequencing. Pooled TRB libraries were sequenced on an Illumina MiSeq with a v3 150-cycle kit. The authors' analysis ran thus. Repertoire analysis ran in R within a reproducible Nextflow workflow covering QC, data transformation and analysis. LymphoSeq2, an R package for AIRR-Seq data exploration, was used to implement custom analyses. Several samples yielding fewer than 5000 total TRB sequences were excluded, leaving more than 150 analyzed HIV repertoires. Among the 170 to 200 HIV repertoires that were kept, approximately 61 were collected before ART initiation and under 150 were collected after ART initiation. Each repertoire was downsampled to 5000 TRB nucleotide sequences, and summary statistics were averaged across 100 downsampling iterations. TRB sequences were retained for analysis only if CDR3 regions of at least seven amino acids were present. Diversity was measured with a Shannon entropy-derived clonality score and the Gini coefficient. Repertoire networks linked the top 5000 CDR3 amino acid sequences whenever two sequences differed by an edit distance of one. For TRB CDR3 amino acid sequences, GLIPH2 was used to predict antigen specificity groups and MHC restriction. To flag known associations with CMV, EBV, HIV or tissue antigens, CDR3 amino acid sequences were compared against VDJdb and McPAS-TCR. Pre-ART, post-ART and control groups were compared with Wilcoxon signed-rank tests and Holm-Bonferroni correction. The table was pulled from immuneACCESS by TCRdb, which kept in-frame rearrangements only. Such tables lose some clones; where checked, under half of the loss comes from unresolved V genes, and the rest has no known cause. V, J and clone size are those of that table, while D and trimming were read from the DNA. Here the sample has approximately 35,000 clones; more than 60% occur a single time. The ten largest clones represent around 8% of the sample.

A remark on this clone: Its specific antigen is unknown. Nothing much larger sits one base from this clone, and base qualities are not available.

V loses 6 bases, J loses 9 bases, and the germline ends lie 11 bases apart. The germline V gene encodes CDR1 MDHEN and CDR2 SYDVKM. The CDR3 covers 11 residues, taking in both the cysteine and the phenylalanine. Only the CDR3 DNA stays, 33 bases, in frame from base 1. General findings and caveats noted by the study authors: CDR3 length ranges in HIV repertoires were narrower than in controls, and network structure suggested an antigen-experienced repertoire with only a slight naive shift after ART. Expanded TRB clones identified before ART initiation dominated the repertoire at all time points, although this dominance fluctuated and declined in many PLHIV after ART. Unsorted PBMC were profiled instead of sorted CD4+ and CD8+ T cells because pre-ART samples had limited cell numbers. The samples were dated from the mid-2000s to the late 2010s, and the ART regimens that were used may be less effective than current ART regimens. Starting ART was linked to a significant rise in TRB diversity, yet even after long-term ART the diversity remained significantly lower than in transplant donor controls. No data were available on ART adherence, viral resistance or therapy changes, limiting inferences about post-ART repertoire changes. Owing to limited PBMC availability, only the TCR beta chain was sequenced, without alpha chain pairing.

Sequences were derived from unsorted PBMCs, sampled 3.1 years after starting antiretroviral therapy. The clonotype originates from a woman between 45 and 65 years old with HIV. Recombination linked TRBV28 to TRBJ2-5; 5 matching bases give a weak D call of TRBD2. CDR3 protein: CASRYDYSQYF. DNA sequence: TGTGCCAGCAGATACGACTATTCCCAGTACTTC.